This is a list of T cell receptor beta chains from one sample in a study of molecular identifiers for immune sequencing clone quantification. TCRdb re-analysed the PCR reads in MiXCR, keeping a single row per CDR3 protein. The sample shows some 650,000 distinct CDR3 sequences, nearly 20% of them seen only once. Sequenced input: naive CD8+ T cells from blood, with Jurkat cell RNA spiked in. The receptors derive from a human donor in good health. Some libraries in this study had Jurkat cell RNA spiked in. CDR3s include the opening cysteine and the closing phenylalanine or tryptophan. The D gene is left open where the match is weak. Only some rows state a clone size, as once, few, many or a class for expanded clones.

V,size,J,D,CDR3,DNA
TRBV15,many,TRBJ1-1,NA,CATSARDRGTEAFF,TGTGCCACCAGCGCCCGGGACCGGGGCACTGAAGCTTTCTTT
TRBV20-1,many,TRBJ2-7,NA,CSAIQRDRPYYEQYF,TGCAGTGCTATCCAGCGAGACCGCCCCTACTACGAGCAGTACTTC
TRBV5-1,many,TRBJ2-1,TRBD2,CASSLWRGGEQFF,TGCGCCAGCAGCTTGTGGCGGGGGGGTGAGCAGTTCTTC
TRBV15,many,TRBJ2-1,TRBD2,CATSSFGRAPYNEQFF,TGTGCCACCAGCAGTTTCGGGAGGGCCCCCTACAATGAGCAGTTCTTC
TRBV5-1,few,TRBJ1-6,TRBD1,CASSFRDSNSPLHF,TGCGCCAGCAGCTTCAGGGACAGTAATTCACCCCTCCACTTT
TRBV24-1,many,TRBJ2-3,NA,CATSDSRGSSTDTQYF,TGTGCCACCAGTGATTCTAGAGGCTCGAGCACAGATACGCAGTATTTT
TRBV7-7,many,TRBJ2-2,NA,CASSPQPGIISAAGELFF,TGTGCCAGCAGCCCCCAACCGGGAATTATCAGCGCGGCCGGGGAGCTGTTTTTT
TRBV4-1,many,TRBJ2-7,TRBD1,CASSHLAGGDYEQYF,TGCGCCAGCAGCCATCTCGCAGGGGGCGACTACGAGCAGTACTTC
TRBV11-2,many,TRBJ1-1,NA,CASSVLKTDEAFF,TGTGCCAGCAGCGTATTGAAGACGGATGAAGCTTTCTTT
TRBV11-2,NA,TRBJ1-1,TRBD1,CASSSGGSDTEAFF,TGTGCCAGCAGCTCAGGGGGGTCGGACACTGAAGCTTTCTTT
TRBV6-6,few,TRBJ2-7,NA,CASSLPTLSYGQYF,TGTGCCAGCAGTCTCCCGACACTCTCCTACGGGCAGTACTTC
TRBV15,many,TRBJ2-3,NA,CATSRDLLAETDTQYF,TGTGCCACCAGCAGAGATTTGTTAGCGGAGACAGATACGCAGTATTTT
TRBV5-6,NA,TRBJ1-4,TRBD1,CASSEATGGREKLFF,TGTGCCAGCAGCGAAGCAACAGGGGGGCGCGAAAAACTGTTTTTT
TRBV19,many,TRBJ1-1,NA,CASRSLTLNTEAFF,TGTGCCAGCCGCAGTCTGACCCTGAACACTGAAGCTTTCTTT
TRBV19,NA,TRBJ2-1,NA,CASNMTDRPAYNEQFF,TGTGCCAGTAATATGACCGACAGGCCAGCCTACAATGAGCAGTTCTTC
TRBV30,few,TRBJ2-7,NA,CAWTGPLSYEQYF,TGTGCCTGGACCGGGCCCCTTAGCTACGAGCAGTACTTC
TRBV29-1,many,TRBJ2-3,TRBD2,CSVEDWGGDTDTQYF,TGCAGCGTGGAGGATTGGGGAGGGGACACAGATACGCAGTATTTT
TRBV19,NA,TRBJ1-5,TRBD1,CASSTDDRGNQPQHF,TGTGCCAGTAGTACAGACGACAGGGGTAATCAGCCCCAGCATTTT
TRBV20-1,many,TRBJ2-2,NA,CSAPRQPLGGELFF,TGCAGTGCCCCCCGACAGCCATTAGGAGGGGAGCTGTTTTTT
TRBV4-3,few,TRBJ1-3,NA,CASSQDWGFGNTIYF,TGCGCCAGCAGCCAAGATTGGGGATTCGGAAACACCATATATTTT
TRBV9,few,TRBJ2-7,TRBD2,CASSVGTSESYEQYF,TGTGCCAGCAGCGTAGGGACTAGCGAATCCTACGAGCAGTACTTC
TRBV14,NA,TRBJ2-4,TRBD2,CASSPSGLRANIQYF,TGTGCCAGCAGCCCTAGCGGACTGAGGGCAAACATTCAGTACTTC
TRBV6-5,many,TRBJ2-1,TRBD2,CASNSVRGGSSYNEQFF,TGTGCCAGCAACTCTGTAAGGGGCGGGAGCTCCTACAATGAGCAGTTCTTC
TRBV3-1,many,TRBJ2-7,NA,CASSPGPNYEQYF,TGTGCCAGCAGCCCGGGGCCAAACTACGAGCAGTACTTC
TRBV29-1,many,TRBJ1-5,NA,CSVGGDSNQPQHF,TGCAGCGTTGGAGGGGACAGCAATCAGCCCCAGCATTTT
TRBV2,few,TRBJ2-5,TRBD2,CAGLPGGGGILRTQYF,TGTGCCGGCCTCCCCGGAGGCGGGGGGATCTTACGGACCCAGTACTTC
TRBV11-2,few,TRBJ2-1,NA,CASSLGRLGLTHEQFF,TGTGCCAGCAGCTTAGGCCGACTGGGCCTTACACATGAGCAGTTCTTC
TRBV30,many,TRBJ2-7,NA,CAWSQWGDPYEQYF,TGTGCCTGGAGCCAGTGGGGGGACCCCTACGAGCAGTACTTC
TRBV9,many,TRBJ2-1,TRBD2,CASSDSGSSYNEQFF,TGTGCCAGCAGCGATAGCGGGAGCTCCTACAATGAGCAGTTCTTC
TRBV5-1,many,TRBJ1-1,NA,CASSLYPRGATNTEAFF,TGCGCCAGCAGCCTGTACCCACGAGGGGCCACAAACACTGAAGCTTTCTTT
TRBV20-1,many,TRBJ2-3,NA,CSARDHGSTDTQYF,TGCAGTGCTAGAGATCACGGGAGTACAGATACGCAGTATTTT
TRBV27,many,TRBJ2-7,TRBD1,CASSPRQGLASEQYF,TGTGCCAGCAGTCCTCGACAGGGCCTAGCCTCCGAGCAGTACTTC
TRBV15,many,TRBJ2-3,TRBD1,CATSSKIGTDTDTQYF,TGTGCCACCAGCAGCAAAATAGGGACAGACACAGATACGCAGTATTTT
TRBV20-1,few,TRBJ2-7,TRBD1,CSARLDDRGYEQYF,TGCAGTGCTAGATTAGATGACAGGGGCTACGAGCAGTACTTC
TRBV7-9,few,TRBJ2-5,NA,CASSSLIGTQYF,TGTGCCAGCAGCTCCCTTATTGGGACCCAGTACTTC
TRBV12-5,many,TRBJ2-6,TRBD1,CARDPGTGLVSGANVLTF,TGTGCTAGGGACCCCGGGACAGGGCTGGTCTCTGGGGCCAACGTCCTGACTTTC
TRBV6-2/TRBV6-3,NA,TRBJ2-1,NA,CASSCGASSEQFF,TGTGCCAGCAGTTGCGGTGCAAGCTCTGAGCAGTTCTTC
TRBV9,many,TRBJ1-1,TRBD1,CASSVGAGGGTEAFF,TGTGCCAGCAGCGTAGGGGCAGGGGGAGGGACTGAAGCTTTCTTT
TRBV5-1,many,TRBJ1-4,NA,CASSVRSNEKLFF,TGCGCCAGCAGTGTGAGGTCTAATGAAAAACTGTTTTTT
TRBV7-2,many,TRBJ2-5,TRBD1,CASSLTGGTETQYF,TGTGCCAGCAGCTTGACAGGGGGCACGGAGACCCAGTACTTC